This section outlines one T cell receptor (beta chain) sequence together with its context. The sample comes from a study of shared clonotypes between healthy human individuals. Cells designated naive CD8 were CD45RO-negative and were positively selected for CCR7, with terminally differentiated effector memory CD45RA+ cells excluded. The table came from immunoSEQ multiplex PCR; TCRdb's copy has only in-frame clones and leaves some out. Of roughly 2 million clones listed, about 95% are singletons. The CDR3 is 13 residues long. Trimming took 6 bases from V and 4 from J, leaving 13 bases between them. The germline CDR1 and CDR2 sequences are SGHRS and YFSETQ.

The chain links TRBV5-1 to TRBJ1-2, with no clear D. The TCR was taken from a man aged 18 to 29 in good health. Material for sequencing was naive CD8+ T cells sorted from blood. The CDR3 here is CASKGSSTYGYTF. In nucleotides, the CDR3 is TGCGCCAGCAAGGGCAGTTCAACCTATGGCTACACCTTC. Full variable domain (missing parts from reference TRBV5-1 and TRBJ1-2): KAGVTQTPRYLIKTRGQQVTLSCSPISGHRSVSWYQQTPGQGLQFLFEYFSETQRNKGNFPGRFSGRQFSNSRSEMNVSTLELGDSALYLCASKGSSTYGYTFGSGTRLTVV.